Sequencing of this TCR beta chain was carried out in a study of blood T cell repertoires in COVID-19. Study as a whole: Specimens from acute and convalescent COVID-19 originated in the United States, Italy and Spain.

Clones were read by immunoSEQ multiplex PCR, and TCRdb kept only the in-frame ones, dropping some. The sample lists roughly 250,000 clones, around 88% occurring once. Recruitment covered 20 to 25 US areas and drew participants whose ages spanned roughly 18 to 100 years. Trimming left V 6 bases short and J 10 bases short, with 15 bases between. CDR1 is SNHLY, CDR2 FYNNEI, per germline. The CDR3 runs 13 residues. The specimen was PBMCs or T cells enriched from blood (not recorded which). V is TRBV2 and J is TRBJ1-4, with a possible D match to TRBD1 (5 bases). This TCR came from a woman aged 40 to 55 with acute COVID-19. The CDR3 DNA sequence: TGTGCCAGCAGGCTGATCTGGGGCGGAAAACTGTTTTTT. It codes for CASRLIWGGKLFF.